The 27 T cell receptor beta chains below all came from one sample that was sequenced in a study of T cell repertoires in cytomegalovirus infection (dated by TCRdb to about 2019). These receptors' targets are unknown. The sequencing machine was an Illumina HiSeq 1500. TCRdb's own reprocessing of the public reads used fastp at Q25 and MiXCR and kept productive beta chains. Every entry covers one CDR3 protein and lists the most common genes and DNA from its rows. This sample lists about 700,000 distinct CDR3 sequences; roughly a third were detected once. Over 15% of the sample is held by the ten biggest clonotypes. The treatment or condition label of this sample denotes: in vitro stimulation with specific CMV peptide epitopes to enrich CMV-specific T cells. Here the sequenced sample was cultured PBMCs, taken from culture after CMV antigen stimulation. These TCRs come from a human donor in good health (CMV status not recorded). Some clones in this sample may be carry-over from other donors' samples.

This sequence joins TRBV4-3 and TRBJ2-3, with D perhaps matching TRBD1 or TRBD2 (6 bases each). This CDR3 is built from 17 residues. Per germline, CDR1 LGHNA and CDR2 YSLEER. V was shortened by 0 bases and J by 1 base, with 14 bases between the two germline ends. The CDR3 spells CASSQDRGAGRTDTQYF. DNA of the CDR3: TGCGCCAGCAGCCAAGATAGGGGGGCAGGTCGCACAGATACGCAGTATTTT.

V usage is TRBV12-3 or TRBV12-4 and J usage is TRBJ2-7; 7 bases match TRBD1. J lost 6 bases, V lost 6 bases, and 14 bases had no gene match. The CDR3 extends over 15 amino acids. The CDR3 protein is CASSFGTAFAGEQYF. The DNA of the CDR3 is TGTGCCAGCAGCTTCGGGACAGCTTTTGCTGGCGAGCAGTACTTC.

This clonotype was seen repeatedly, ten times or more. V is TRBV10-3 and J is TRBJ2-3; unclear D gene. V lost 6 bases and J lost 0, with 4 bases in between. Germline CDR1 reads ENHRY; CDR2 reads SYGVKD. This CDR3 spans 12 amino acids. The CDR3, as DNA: TGTGCCATCAGGACTAGCACAGATACGCAGTATTTT. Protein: CAIRTSTDTQYF.

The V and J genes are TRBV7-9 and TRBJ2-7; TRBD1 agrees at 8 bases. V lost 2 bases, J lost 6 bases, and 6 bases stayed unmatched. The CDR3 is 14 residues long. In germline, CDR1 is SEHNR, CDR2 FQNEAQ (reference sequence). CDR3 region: CASSLLGTGVEQYF. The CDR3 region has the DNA TGTGCCAGCAGCTTACTCGGGACAGGAGTCGAGCAGTACTTC. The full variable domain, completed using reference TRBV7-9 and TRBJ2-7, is DTGVSQNPRHKITKRGQNVTFRCDPISEHNRLYWYRQTLGQGPEFLTYFQNEAQLEKSRLLSDRFSAERPKGSFSTLEIQRTEQGDSAMYLCASSLLGTGVEQYFGPGTRLTVT.

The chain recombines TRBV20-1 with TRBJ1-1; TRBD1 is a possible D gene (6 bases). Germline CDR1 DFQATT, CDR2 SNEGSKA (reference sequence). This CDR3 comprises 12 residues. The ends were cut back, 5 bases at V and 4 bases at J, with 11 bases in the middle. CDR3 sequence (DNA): TGCAGTGCTTGGACAGTCATCACTGAAGCTTTCTTT. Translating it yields CSAWTVITEAFF.

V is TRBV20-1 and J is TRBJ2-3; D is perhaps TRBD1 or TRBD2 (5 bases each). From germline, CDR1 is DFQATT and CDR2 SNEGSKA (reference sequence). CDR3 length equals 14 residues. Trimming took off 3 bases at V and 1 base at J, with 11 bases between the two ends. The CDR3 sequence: CSASEGFGTDTQYF. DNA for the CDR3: TGCAGTGCTAGCGAGGGGTTTGGCACAGATACGCAGTATTTT.

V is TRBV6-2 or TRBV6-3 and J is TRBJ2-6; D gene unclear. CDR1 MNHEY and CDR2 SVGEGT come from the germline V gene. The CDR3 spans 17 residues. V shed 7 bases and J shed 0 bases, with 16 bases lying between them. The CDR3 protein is CASTQTGRSSGANVLTF. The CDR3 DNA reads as TGTGCCAGCACCCAGACCGGACGAAGCTCTGGGGCCAACGTCCTGACTTTC.

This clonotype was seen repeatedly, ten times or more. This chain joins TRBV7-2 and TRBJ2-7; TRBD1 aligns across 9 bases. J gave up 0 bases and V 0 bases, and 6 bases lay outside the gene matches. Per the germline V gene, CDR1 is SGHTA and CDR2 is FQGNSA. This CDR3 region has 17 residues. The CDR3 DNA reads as TGTGCCAGCAGCTTAGCCGGGACAGGGATGAGCTCCTACGAGCAGTACTTC. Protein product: CASSLAGTGMSSYEQYF.

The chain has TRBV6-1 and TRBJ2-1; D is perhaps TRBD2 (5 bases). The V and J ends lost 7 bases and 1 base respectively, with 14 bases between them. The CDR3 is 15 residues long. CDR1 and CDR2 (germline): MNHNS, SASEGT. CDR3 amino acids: CASKPGMRSYNEQFF. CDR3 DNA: TGTGCCAGCAAGCCCGGGATGCGGTCCTACAATGAGCAGTTCTTC.

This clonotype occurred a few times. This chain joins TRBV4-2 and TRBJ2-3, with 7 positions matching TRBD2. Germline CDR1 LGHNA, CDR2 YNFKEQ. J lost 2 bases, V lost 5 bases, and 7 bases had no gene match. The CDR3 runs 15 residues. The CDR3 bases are TGTGCCAGCAGCACCACGGGACTACCCACAGATACGCAGTATTTT. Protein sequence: CASSTTGLPTDTQYF.

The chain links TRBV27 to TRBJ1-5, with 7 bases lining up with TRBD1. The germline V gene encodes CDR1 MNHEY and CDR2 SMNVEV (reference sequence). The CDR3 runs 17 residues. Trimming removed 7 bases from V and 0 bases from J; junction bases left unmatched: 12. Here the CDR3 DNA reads TGTGCCAGCATCTTTTGGACAGGAGTTCTTAGCAATCAGCCCCAGCATTTT. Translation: CASIFWTGVLSNQPQHF.

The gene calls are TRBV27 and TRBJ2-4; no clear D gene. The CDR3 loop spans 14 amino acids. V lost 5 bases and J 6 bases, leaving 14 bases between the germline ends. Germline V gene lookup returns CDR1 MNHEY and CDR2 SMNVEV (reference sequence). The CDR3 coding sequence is TGTGCCAGCAGTCCCGCAGGTCGGTCAAACATTCAGTACTTC. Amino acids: CASSPAGRSNIQYF.

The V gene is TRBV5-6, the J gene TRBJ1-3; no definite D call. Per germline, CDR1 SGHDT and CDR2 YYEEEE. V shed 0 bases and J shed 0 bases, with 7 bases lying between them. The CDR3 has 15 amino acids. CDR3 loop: CASSLELHSGNTIYF. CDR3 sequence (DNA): TGTGCCAGCAGCTTGGAGCTGCACTCTGGAAACACCATATATTTT.

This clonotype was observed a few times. DNA of the CDR3: TGCAGTGCTAGAGATCCGGGACTTGACCCGACTGGAAACACCATATATTTT. This codes for CSARDPGLDPTGNTIYF. This sequence joins TRBV20-1 and TRBJ1-3; D perhaps matches TRBD1 (5 bases). Trimming removed 0 bases from V and 2 bases from J, with 17 bases in between. This CDR3 is 17 amino acids long. CDR1 is DFQATT, CDR2 SNEGSKA, per germline (reference sequence).

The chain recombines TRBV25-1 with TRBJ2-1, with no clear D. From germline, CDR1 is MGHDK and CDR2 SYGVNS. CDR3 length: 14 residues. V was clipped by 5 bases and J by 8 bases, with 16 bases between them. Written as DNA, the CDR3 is TGTGCCAGCAGTCCAAGGACGGTCTCCGATGAGCAGTTCTTC. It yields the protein CASSPRTVSDEQFF.

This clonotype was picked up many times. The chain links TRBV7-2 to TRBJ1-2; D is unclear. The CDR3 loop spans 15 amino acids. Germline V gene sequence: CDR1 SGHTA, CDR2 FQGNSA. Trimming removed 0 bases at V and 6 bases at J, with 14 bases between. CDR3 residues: CASSLARVLGDGYTF. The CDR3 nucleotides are TGTGCCAGCAGCTTAGCGCGGGTATTGGGAGATGGCTACACCTTC.

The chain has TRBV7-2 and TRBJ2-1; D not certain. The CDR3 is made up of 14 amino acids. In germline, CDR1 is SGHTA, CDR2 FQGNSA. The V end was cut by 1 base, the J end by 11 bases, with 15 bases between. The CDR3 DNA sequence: TGTGCCAGCAGCTTAGGGGTTAGACTTGGGCAGCAGTTCTTC. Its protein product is CASSLGVRLGQQFF.

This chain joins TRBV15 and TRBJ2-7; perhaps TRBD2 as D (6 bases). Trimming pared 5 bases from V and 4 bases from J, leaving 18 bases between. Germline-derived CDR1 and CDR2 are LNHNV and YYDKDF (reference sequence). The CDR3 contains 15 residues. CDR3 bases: TGTGCCACCAGCCAAGGGAGGCTCCTACTATACGAGCAGTACTTC. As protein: CATSQGRLLLYEQYF.

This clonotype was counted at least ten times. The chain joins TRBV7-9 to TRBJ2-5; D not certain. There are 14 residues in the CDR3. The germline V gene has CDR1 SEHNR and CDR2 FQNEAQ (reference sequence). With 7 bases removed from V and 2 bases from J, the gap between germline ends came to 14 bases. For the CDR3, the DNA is TGTGCCAGCACCCTATCCGTAGAACAAGAGACCCAGTACTTC. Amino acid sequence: CASTLSVEQETQYF.

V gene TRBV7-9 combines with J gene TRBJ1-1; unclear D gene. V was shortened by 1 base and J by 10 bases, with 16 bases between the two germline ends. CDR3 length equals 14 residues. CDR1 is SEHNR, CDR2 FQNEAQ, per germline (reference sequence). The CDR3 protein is CASSLDRLGVTAFF. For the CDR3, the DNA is TGTGCCAGCAGCTTAGACCGGCTGGGTGTTACAGCTTTCTTT.

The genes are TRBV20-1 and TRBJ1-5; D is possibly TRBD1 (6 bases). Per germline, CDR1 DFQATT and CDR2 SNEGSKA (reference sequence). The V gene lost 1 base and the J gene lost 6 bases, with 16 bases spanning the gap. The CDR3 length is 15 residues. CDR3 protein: CSARVGQGKGQPQHF. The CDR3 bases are TGCAGTGCTAGAGTTGGGCAGGGGAAGGGTCAGCCCCAGCATTTT.

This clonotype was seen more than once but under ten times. The CDR3 coding sequence is TGTGCCAGCAGCTTATCGGGGACGGAGGCCTACGAGCAGTACTTC. It specifies CASSLSGTEAYEQYF. The chain uses TRBV7-9 and TRBJ2-7; D tentatively reads TRBD1 or TRBD2 (5 bases each). Germline V gives CDR1 SEHNR, CDR2 FQNEAQ (reference sequence). The CDR3 is 15 amino acids. V was shortened by 2 bases and J by 2 bases, with 13 bases between the two germline ends. The full variable domain, with the rest looked up from reference TRBV7-9 and TRBJ2-7, is DTGVSQNPRHKITKRGQNVTFRCDPISEHNRLYWYRQTLGQGPEFLTYFQNEAQLEKSRLLSDRFSAERPKGSFSTLEIQRTEQGDSAMYLCASSLSGTEAYEQYFGPGTRLTVT.

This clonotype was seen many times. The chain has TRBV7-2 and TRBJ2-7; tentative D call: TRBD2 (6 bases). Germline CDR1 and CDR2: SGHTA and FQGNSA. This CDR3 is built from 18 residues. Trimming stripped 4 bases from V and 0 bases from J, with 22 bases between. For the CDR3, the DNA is TGTGCCAGCAGCTCCCACGGCGGAGCGGACTATAGCTCCTACGAGCAGTACTTC. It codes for CASSSHGGADYSSYEQYF.

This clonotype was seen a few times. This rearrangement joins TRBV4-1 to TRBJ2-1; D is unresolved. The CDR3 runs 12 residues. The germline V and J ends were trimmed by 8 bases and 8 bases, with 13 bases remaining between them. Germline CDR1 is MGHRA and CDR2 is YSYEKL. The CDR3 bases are TGCGCCAGCCGTTCGGTCGGAGATGAGCAGTTCTTC. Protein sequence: CASRSVGDEQFF.

CDR3 DNA sequence: TGTGCCAGCAGCTTGGGCGGGTCCTCCCAAGAGACCCAGTACTTC. This sequence encodes CASSLGGSSQETQYF. J is TRBJ2-5 and V is TRBV7-2; TRBD2 is a possible D gene (5 bases). CDR3 length: 15 residues. The germline V gene encodes CDR1 SGHTA and CDR2 FQGNSA. Trimming removed 3 bases from V and 1 base from J, with 12 bases in between.

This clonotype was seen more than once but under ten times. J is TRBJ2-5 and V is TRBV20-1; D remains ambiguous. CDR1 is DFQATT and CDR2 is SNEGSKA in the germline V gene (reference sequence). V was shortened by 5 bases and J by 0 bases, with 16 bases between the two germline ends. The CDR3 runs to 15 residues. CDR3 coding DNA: TGCAGTGCTTACAAGAGGACGGTGTACCAAGAGACCCAGTACTTC. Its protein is CSAYKRTVYQETQYF.

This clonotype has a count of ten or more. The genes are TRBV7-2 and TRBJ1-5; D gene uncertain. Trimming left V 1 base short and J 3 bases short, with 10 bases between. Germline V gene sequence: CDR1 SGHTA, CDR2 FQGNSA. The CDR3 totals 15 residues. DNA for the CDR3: TGTGCCAGCAGCTTAGGAATCGGTCCCAATCAGCCCCAGCATTTT. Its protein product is CASSLGIGPNQPQHF.